The 26 T cell receptor beta chains below were found in one sample sequenced in a study of blood T cell repertoires in COVID-19. Produced via immunoSEQ multiplex PCR; TCRdb's table is partial and in-frame only. The sample has roughly 300,000 clones; around 90% are singletons. What was sequenced was peripheral blood. These receptors were taken from a man between 18 and 29 years old who had recovered from COVID-19.

This rearrangement joins TRBV5-5 to TRBJ2-7; D is uncertain. The germline V gene encodes CDR1 SGHKS and CDR2 YYEKEE (reference sequence). This CDR3 is built from 12 residues. The ends were cut back, 0 bases at V and 7 bases at J, with 8 bases in the middle. The CDR3 loop reads CASSLDRGEQYF. CDR3 in DNA: TGTGCCAGCAGCTTGGATCGCGGTGAGCAGTACTTC.

The CDR3 DNA reads as TGCGCCAGCAGTGAGTTCGGGACATTGAACACCGGGGAGCTGTTTTTT. Residues: CASSEFGTLNTGELFF. The chain carries TRBV10-1 and TRBJ2-2; possible D gene TRBD1, 6 bases. Germline lookup yields CDR1 WNHNN and CDR2 SYGVQD (reference sequence). Trimming left V 1 base short and J 1 base short, with 10 bases between. This CDR3 has 16 amino acids.

The chain carries TRBV6-1 and TRBJ1-3; D remains ambiguous. The germline CDR1 and CDR2 sequences are MNHNS and SASEGT. This CDR3 region has 13 residues. Trimming took 3 bases from V and 1 from J, leaving 4 bases between them. CDR3: CASSDLSGNTIYF. The CDR3 DNA sequence: TGTGCCAGCAGTGACCTTTCTGGAAACACCATATATTTT.

In this sample, this clone turned up once. CDR3 protein: CASSIAGTGTFGELFF. The DNA for the CDR3 is TGTGCCAGTAGTATTGCTGGGACAGGGACCTTCGGGGAGCTGTTTTTT. The rearrangement links TRBV19 to TRBJ2-2; 9 positions match TRBD1. Germline V gene data show CDR1 as LNHDA and CDR2 as SQIVND (reference sequence). V shed 3 bases and J 7 bases; nucleotides not matched to a gene: 9. This CDR3 has 16 residues.

This rearrangement joins TRBV9 to TRBJ1-1; D unclear. The germline CDR1 and CDR2 sequences are SGDLS and YYNGEE. This CDR3 spans 14 amino acids. V lost 0 bases and J 5 bases, leaving 11 bases between the germline ends. CDR3 protein: CASSVDGGRTEAFF. The CDR3 coding sequence is TGTGCCAGCAGCGTAGATGGAGGGAGGACTGAAGCTTTCTTT.

CDR3 nucleotides: TGTGCCAGCAGCTTAGGGGAGGGGTTAGGTTCGGCCACTGAAGCTTTCTTT. Its translation: CASSLGEGLGSATEAFF. J is TRBJ1-1 and V is TRBV7-9; possible D gene TRBD1, 5 bases. Germline CDR1 is SEHNR and CDR2 is FQNEAQ (reference sequence). CDR3 length: 17 residues. Trimming took off 1 base at V and 4 bases at J, with 19 bases between the two ends.

This chain links TRBV20-1 with TRBJ2-1, with 9 nucleotides matching TRBD2. The CDR3 runs to 13 residues. Germline lookup yields CDR1 DFQATT and CDR2 SNEGSKA (reference sequence). V shed 3 bases and J 4 bases; nucleotides not matched to a gene: 1. The CDR3 loop is CSASSGRYNEQFF. CDR3 DNA sequence: TGCAGTGCTAGTAGCGGGAGATACAATGAGCAGTTCTTC.

The chain uses TRBV19 and TRBJ2-3; 9 nucleotides line up with TRBD2. The length of the CDR3 is 14 residues. Germline trimming cut 4 bases from V and 5 bases from J; bases unmatched to any gene: 4. Germline values: CDR1 LNHDA, CDR2 SQIVND (reference sequence). The CDR3 loop reads CASSSGGAGDTQYF. For the CDR3, the DNA is TGTGCCAGTAGTAGCGGGGGGGCGGGAGATACGCAGTATTTT.

This chain joins TRBV7-9 and TRBJ1-2; possible D gene TRBD1, 5 bases. CDR1 is SEHNR, CDR2 FQNEAQ, per germline (reference sequence). This CDR3 has 11 residues. The V end was cut by 8 bases, the J end by 4 bases, with 8 bases between. The DNA of the CDR3 is TGTGCCAGCGGACAACTCTATGGCTACACCTTC. Its protein product is CASGQLYGYTF.

The chain couples TRBV18 to TRBJ1-1; 10 nucleotides match TRBD1. CDR3 length equals 14 residues. Losses at the gene ends were 6 bases for V and 5 bases for J; bases not matched to a gene: 6. Per the germline V gene, CDR1 is KGHSH and CDR2 is LQKENI. CDR3 sequence reads: CASSQTGGATEAFF. The CDR3 DNA sequence: TGTGCCAGCTCGCAGACAGGGGGCGCGACTGAAGCTTTCTTT.

This rearrangement joins TRBV2 to TRBJ1-6; D perhaps matches TRBD1 (5 bases). The CDR3 is 15 residues long. Germline CDR1 reads SNHLY; CDR2 reads FYNNEI. V was cut by 1 base and J by 7 bases, with 11 bases left in between. The CDR3 sequence: CASSEEGQPNSPLHF. The DNA for the CDR3 is TGTGCCAGCAGTGAAGAGGGGCAGCCAAATTCACCCCTCCACTTT.

This clone was seen repeatedly, ten times or more. The CDR3 is CASHPPLVPGQVWSYTF. Here the CDR3 DNA reads TGTGCCAGTCACCCCCCCCTCGTCCCGGGACAGGTTTGGAGCTACACCTTC. The V gene is TRBV19, the J gene TRBJ1-2; TRBD1 matches 8 bases. This CDR3 is built from 17 residues. The V and J ends lost 8 bases and 9 bases, in that order; junction bases with no gene match: 23. Germline V gives CDR1 LNHDA, CDR2 SQIVND (reference sequence). The variable domain in full, completed from reference TRBV19 and TRBJ1-2, reads DGGITQSPKYLFRKEGQNVTLSCEQNLNHDAMYWYRQDPGQGLRLIYYSQIVNDFQKGDIAEGYSVSREKKESFPLTVTSAQKNPTAFYLCASHPPLVPGQVWSYTFGSGTRLTVV.

This clone was detected once. This sequence joins TRBV19 and TRBJ2-7; the match to TRBD1 covers 7 bases. This CDR3 contains 14 residues. Trimming at V came to 6 bases and at J to 0 bases, leaving 5 bases not matched to a gene. In germline, CDR1 is LNHDA, CDR2 SQIVND (reference sequence). The CDR3 nucleotides read TGTGCCAGTAGGCTACAGGGGTCCTCCTACGAGCAGTACTTC. Its protein product is CASRLQGSSYEQYF.

The chain recombines TRBV27 with TRBJ1-5; D may be TRBD1 (6 bases). V lost 6 bases, J lost 1 base, and 10 bases lay in between. The CDR3 is made up of 14 amino acids. Looked up from germline, CDR1 is MNHEY and CDR2 is SMNVEV (reference sequence). The CDR3 DNA is TGTGCCAGCAGCCATAGGGGGAGCAATCAGCCCCAGCATTTT. This gives the protein CASSHRGSNQPQHF.

V gene TRBV30 combines with J gene TRBJ2-7, with 7 bases fitting TRBD2. This CDR3 is 13 amino acids long. V lost 1 base, J lost 4 bases, and 4 bases stayed unmatched. The germline V gene encodes CDR1 GTSNPN and CDR2 SVGIG (reference sequence). The CDR3 region is CAWSGASGYEQYF. DNA for the CDR3: TGTGCCTGGAGTGGGGCTAGCGGATACGAGCAGTACTTC.

This clone was counted a single time. This rearrangement joins TRBV27 to TRBJ2-1; maybe TRBD2 (6 bases). The length of the CDR3 is 19 residues. Trimming pared 5 bases from V and 0 bases from J, leaving 23 bases between. Germline-derived CDR1 and CDR2 are MNHEY and SMNVEV (reference sequence). The CDR3 is CASSPEARSSGLSYNEQFF. The CDR3 DNA follows: TGTGCCAGCAGTCCTGAAGCCCGAAGTAGCGGCCTCTCCTACAATGAGCAGTTCTTC.

This clone showed up just once. The chain couples TRBV5-4 to TRBJ2-4, with 7 bases lining up with TRBD1. V lost 4 bases and J lost 1; bases outside the gene matches: 5. Germline V gene lookup returns CDR1 SGHNT and CDR2 YYREEE (reference sequence). The CDR3 spans 15 residues. This chain's CDR3 is CASSLTGEAKNIQYF. The CDR3 nucleotides are TGTGCCAGCAGCCTAACAGGGGAGGCCAAAAACATTCAGTACTTC.

The chain has TRBV18 and TRBJ1-2, with TRBD1 matching 7 bases. CDR1 KGHSH and CDR2 LQKENI come from the germline V gene. V dropped 4 bases and J dropped 5; count of bases not matched to a gene: 4. The length of the CDR3 is 13 residues. Here the CDR3 DNA reads TGTGCCAGCTCACTAGACAGGGAATATGGCTACACCTTC. The encoded protein is CASSLDREYGYTF.

The chain combines TRBV7-2 with TRBJ1-4; unclear D gene. The CDR3 sequence is 14 residues long. V was pared by 4 bases and J by 6 bases, with 12 bases between. The germline V gene has CDR1 SGHTA and CDR2 FQGNSA. CDR3 loop: CASSSPRSHEKLFF. CDR3 DNA sequence: TGTGCCAGCAGCTCTCCTCGGAGCCATGAAAAACTGTTTTTT.

This clone has more than one count but fewer than ten. The gene calls are TRBV28 and TRBJ2-5; 7 bases agree with TRBD2. Germline values: CDR1 MDHEN, CDR2 SYDVKM. J was trimmed by 5 bases and V by 7 bases; bases with no gene match: 16. This CDR3 has 16 residues. Here the CDR3 reads CASTPKKREPPETQYF. For the CDR3, the DNA is TGTGCCAGCACCCCTAAGAAGCGGGAACCCCCGGAGACCCAGTACTTC.

The chain links TRBV6-5 to TRBJ2-7; 9 nucleotides match TRBD1. V trimming: 3 bases; J trimming: 4 bases; junction bases outside the gene matches: 7. The CDR3 is made up of 15 amino acids. Germline lookup yields CDR1 MNHEY and CDR2 SVGAGI. The CDR3 region has the DNA TGTGCCAGCAGTTATACAGGGGGCGCGGGGTACGAGCAGTACTTC. As protein: CASSYTGGAGYEQYF.

The J gene is TRBJ2-6, the V gene TRBV5-4; maybe TRBD2 (5 bases). V was trimmed by 3 bases and J by 4 bases, leaving 8 bases between them. This CDR3 comprises 14 residues. The V gene's germline CDR1 is SGHNT and CDR2 YYREEE (reference sequence). The CDR3 nucleotides read TGTGCCAGCAGCTCCCGAGGGGGGGCCAACGTCCTGACTTTC. Translation: CASSSRGGANVLTF.

This clone was observed a handful of times. This chain uses TRBV6-2 or TRBV6-3 with TRBJ1-1; TRBD1 agrees at 7 bases. The V gene's germline CDR1 is MNHEY and CDR2 SVGEGT. The CDR3 runs 17 residues. Unmatched junction bases numbered 8, after V lost 0 bases and J lost 1 base. The CDR3 nucleotides read TGTGCCAGCAGTTACTCGGGTCAACAGGGGACGAACACTGAAGCTTTCTTT. It is translated as CASSYSGQQGTNTEAFF.

The chain recombines TRBV7-6 with TRBJ1-1; D gene unclear. The CDR3 has 12 residues. Germline CDR1 reads SGHVS; CDR2 reads FNYEAQ. The V end lost 4 bases, the J end lost 5 bases, and 8 bases lay between the germline ends. The CDR3, as DNA: TGTGCCAGCAGCTCAAGCGGAACTGAAGCTTTCTTT. This sequence encodes CASSSSGTEAFF.

This sequence joins TRBV30 and TRBJ2-1, with TRBD2 identical over 13 bases. This CDR3 is built from 18 residues. Per germline, CDR1 GTSNPN and CDR2 SVGIG (reference sequence). V was clipped by 4 bases and J by 2 bases; unmatched bases: 11. The CDR3 region has the DNA TGTGCCTGGAATCAAGGACTAGCGGGAGTTCGCCCCTACAATGAGCAGTTCTTC. This sequence encodes CAWNQGLAGVRPYNEQFF.

The chain employs TRBV10-1 and TRBJ2-1; the D gene is possibly TRBD2 (6 bases). Trimming shortened V by 2 bases and J by 5 bases, and 13 bases separated the two germline ends. This CDR3 spans 15 amino acids. Looked up from germline, CDR1 is WNHNN and CDR2 is SYGVQD (reference sequence). The CDR3 region has the DNA TGCGCCAGCAGTGAGGAGACTGGGGGGAACAATGAGCAGTTCTTC. This encodes CASSEETGGNNEQFF.